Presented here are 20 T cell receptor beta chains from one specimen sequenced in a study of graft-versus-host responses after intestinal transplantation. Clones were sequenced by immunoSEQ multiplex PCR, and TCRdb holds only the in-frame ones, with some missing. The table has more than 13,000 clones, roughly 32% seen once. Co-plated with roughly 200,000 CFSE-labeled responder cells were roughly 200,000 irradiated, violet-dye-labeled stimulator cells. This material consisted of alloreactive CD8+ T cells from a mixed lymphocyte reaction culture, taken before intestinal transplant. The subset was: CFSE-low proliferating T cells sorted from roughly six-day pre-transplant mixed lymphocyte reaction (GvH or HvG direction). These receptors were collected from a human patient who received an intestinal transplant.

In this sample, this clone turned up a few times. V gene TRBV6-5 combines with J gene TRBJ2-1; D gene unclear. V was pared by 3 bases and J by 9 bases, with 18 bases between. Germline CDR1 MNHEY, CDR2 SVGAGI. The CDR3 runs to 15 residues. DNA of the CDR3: TGTGCCAGCAGTTATAGTAAACCCCTTATCGTTGAGCAGTTCTTC. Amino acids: CASSYSKPLIVEQFF.

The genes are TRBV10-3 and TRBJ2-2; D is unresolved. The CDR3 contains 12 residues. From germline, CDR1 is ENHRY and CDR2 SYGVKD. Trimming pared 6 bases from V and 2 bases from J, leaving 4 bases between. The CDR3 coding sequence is TGTGCCATCAGAGAAAACACCGGGGAGCTGTTTTTT. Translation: CAIRENTGELFF.

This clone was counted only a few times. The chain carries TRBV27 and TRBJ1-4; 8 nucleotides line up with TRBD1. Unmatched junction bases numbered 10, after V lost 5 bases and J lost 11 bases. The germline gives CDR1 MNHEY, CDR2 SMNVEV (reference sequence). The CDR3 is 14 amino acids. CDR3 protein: CASSLGQEADKLFF. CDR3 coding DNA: TGTGCCAGCAGTCTGGGACAGGAGGCCGACAAACTGTTTTTT.

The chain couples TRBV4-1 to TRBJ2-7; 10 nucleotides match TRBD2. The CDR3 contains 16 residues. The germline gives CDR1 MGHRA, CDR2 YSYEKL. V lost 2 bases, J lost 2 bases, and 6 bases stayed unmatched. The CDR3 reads CASSQSGLAGAYEQYF. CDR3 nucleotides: TGCGCCAGCAGCCAATCCGGTCTAGCGGGGGCCTACGAGCAGTACTTC.

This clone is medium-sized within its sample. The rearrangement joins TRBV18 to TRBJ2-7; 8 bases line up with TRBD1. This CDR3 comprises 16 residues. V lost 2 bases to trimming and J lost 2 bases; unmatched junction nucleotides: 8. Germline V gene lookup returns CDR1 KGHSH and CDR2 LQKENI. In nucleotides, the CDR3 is TGTGCCAGCTCACCAAAGGACAGGGTTGCCACCTACGAGCAGTACTTC. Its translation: CASSPKDRVATYEQYF.

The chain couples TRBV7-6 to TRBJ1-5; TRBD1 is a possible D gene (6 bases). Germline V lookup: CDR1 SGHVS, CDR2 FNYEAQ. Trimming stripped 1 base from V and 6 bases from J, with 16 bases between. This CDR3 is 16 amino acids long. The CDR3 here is CASSLEQGGFPQPQHF. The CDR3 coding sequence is TGTGCCAGCAGCTTAGAACAGGGAGGGTTTCCTCAGCCCCAGCATTTT. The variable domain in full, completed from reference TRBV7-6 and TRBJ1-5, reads GAGVSQSPRYKVTKRGQDVALRCDPISGHVSLYWYRQALGQGPEFLTYFNYEAQQDKSGLPNDRFSAERPEGSISTLTIQRTEQRDSAMYRCASSLEQGGFPQPQHFGDGTRLSIL.

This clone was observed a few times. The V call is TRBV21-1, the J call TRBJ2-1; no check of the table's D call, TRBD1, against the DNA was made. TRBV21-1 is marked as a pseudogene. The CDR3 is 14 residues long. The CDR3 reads CASTGTGRNNEQFF. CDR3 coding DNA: TGTGCCAGCACCGGGACAGGGCGGAACAATGAGCAGTTCTTC.

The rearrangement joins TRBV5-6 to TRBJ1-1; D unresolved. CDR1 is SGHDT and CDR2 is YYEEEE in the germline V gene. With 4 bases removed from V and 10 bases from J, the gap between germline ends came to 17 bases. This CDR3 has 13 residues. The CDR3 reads CASSQNPGEVAFF. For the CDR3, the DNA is TGTGCCAGCAGCCAAAACCCCGGGGAGGTAGCTTTCTTT. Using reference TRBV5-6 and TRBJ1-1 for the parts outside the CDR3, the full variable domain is DAGVTQSPTHLIKTRGQQVTLRCSPKSGHDTVSWYQQALGQGPQFIFQYYEEEERQRGNFPDRFSGHQFPNYSSELNVNALLLGDSALYLCASSQNPGEVAFFGQGTRLTVV.

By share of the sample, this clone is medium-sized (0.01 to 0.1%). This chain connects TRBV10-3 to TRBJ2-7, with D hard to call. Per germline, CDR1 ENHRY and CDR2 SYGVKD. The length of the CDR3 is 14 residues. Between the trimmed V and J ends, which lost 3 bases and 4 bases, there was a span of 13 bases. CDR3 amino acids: CAISEIPSGYEQYF. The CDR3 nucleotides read TGTGCCATCAGTGAAATCCCTTCGGGTTACGAGCAGTACTTC.

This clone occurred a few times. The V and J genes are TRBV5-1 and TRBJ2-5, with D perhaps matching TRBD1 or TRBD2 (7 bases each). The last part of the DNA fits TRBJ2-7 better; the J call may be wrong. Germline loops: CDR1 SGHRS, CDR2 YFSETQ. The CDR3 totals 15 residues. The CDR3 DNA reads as TGCGCCAGCAGGATGCGACAGGGACTATCCTACGAGCAGTACTTC. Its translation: CASRMRQGLSYEQYF.

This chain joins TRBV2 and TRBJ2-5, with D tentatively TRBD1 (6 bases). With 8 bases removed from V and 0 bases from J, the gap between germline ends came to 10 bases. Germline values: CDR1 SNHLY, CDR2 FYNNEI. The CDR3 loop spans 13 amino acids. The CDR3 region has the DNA TGTGCCAGCTTGGGGGCGGACCAAGAGACCCAGTACTTC. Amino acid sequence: CASLGADQETQYF.

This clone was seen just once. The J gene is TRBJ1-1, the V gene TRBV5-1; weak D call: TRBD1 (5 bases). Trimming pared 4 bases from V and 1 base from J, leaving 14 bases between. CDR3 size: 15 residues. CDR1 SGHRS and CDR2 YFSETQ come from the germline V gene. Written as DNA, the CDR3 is TGCGCCAGCAGCCCCTTTGGGGGGGAGAACACTGAAGCTTTCTTT. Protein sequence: CASSPFGGENTEAFF.

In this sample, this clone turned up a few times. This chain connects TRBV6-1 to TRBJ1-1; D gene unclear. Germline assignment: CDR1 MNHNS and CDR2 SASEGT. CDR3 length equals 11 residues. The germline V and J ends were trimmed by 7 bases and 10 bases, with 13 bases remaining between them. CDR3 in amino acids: CASTKAEPAFF. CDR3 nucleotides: TGTGCCAGCACCAAGGCAGAACCAGCTTTCTTT.

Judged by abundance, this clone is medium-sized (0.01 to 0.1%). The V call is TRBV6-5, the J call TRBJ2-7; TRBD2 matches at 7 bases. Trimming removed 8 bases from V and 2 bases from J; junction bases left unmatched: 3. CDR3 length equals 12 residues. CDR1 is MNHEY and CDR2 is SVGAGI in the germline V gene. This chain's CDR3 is CASSSGPYEQYF. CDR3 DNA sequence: TGTGCCAGCTCTAGCGGACCCTACGAGCAGTACTTC.

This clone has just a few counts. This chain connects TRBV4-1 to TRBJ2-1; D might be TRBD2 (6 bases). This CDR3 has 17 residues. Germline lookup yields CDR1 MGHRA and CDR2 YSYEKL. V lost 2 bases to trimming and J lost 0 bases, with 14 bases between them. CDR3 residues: CASSQPEDGSSYNEQFF. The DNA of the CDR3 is TGCGCCAGCAGCCAACCCGAAGACGGGAGCTCCTACAATGAGCAGTTCTTC.

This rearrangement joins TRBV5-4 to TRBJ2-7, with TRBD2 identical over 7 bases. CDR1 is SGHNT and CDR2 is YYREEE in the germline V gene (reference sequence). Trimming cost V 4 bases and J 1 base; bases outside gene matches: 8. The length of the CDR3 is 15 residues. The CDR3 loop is CASSLQGGRSYEQYF. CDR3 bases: TGTGCCAGCAGCCTTCAGGGAGGGAGGTCCTACGAGCAGTACTTC. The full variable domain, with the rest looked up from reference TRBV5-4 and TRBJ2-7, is ETGVTQSPTHLIKTRGQQVTLRCSSQSGHNTVSWYQQALGQGPQFIFQYYREEENGRGNFPPRFSGLQFPNYSSELNVNALELDDSALYLCASSLQGGRSYEQYFGPGTRLTVT.

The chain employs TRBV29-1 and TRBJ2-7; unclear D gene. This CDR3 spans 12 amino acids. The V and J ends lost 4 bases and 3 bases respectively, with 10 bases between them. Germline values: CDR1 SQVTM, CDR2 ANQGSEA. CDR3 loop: CSVVDNNYEQYF. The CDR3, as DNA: TGCAGCGTTGTTGACAACAACTACGAGCAGTACTTC.

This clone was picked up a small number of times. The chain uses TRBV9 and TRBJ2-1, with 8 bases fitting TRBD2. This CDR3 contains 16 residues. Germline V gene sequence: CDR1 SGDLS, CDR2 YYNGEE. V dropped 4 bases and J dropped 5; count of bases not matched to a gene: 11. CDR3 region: CASSLYSGGAHNEQFF. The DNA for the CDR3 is TGTGCCAGCAGCTTATACAGCGGGGGAGCACACAATGAGCAGTTCTTC.

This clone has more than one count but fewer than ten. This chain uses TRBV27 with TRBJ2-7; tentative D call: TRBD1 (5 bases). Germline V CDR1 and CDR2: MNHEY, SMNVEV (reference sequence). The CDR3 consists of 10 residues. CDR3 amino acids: CVKTVYEQYF. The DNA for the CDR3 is TGTGTAAAGACAGTCTACGAGCAGTACTTC.

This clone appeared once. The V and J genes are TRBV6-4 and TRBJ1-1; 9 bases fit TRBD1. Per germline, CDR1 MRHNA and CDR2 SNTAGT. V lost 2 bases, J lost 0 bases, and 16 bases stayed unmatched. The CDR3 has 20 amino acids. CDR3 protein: CASSDLDRGLCRAMNTEAFF. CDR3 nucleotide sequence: TGTGCCAGCAGTGACCTGGACAGGGGACTGTGCCGAGCCATGAACACTGAAGCTTTCTTT.